This TCR beta chain was identified during a study of cytomegalovirus exposure and HLA in healthy donors. About this clone: Its antigen is not identified.

Study-level points and caveats: In a later analysis, HLA-associated TCR beta chains were more clonally expanded than equally common others.

Primers: 60 Vbeta forward and 13 Jbeta reverse. The protocol was immunoSEQ multiplex PCR, while the TCRdb copy is restricted to in-frame clones and leaves out a portion. The table has 150,000 to 200,000 clones, 75% to 80% seen once; the top ten hold around 0.96%. V lost 4 bases and J lost 3; bases outside the gene matches: 4. The CDR3 runs to 15 residues. CDR1 is SNHLY, CDR2 FYNNEI, per germline. The chain recombines TRBV2 with TRBJ1-5, with 9 bases that match TRBD1. Sequencing input: PBMCs. The TCR comes from a woman aged 45-60 years in good health and CMV-seropositive. This CDR3 reads CASSVRTGDNQPQHF. CDR3 nucleotides: TGTGCCAGCAGTGTAAGGACAGGGGACAATCAGCCCCAGCATTTT.